This T cell receptor beta chain appears in the sequencing data of a study of cytomegalovirus exposure and HLA in healthy donors. The study, taken as a whole, reports: TCR beta V- and J-gene trimming, according to a later analysis, was linked to a missense DCLRE1C variant. A later analysis, which compared TCR beta chains of equal frequency, found the HLA-associated ones more clonally expanded.

While unrecorded immune exposures were likely, the donors were nominally healthy when sampled. The study ran its PCR with 60 Vbeta and 13 Jbeta primers. Profiled with immunoSEQ multiplex PCR; TCRdb holds only in-frame clones, not every one. Of over 35,000 clones listed, about 80% are singletons. With respect to this clone: The antigen is undetermined. Different DNA sequences within this sample yield the same CDR3.

The CDR3 is made up of 16 amino acids. Germline V gene sequence: CDR1 SGHNT, CDR2 YYREEE (reference sequence). V shed 4 bases and J 0 bases; nucleotides not matched to a gene: 8. This chain links TRBV5-4 with TRBJ2-3; 7 positions agree with TRBD2. Sequencing used PBMCs. The clonotype comes from a man aged 25-45 years in good health and CMV-seronegative. The CDR3 sequence is CASSLGAGVSTDTQYF. The DNA of the CDR3 is TGTGCCAGCAGCCTAGGGGCGGGAGTCAGCACAGATACGCAGTATTTT. Full variable domain (missing parts from reference TRBV5-4 and TRBJ2-3): ETGVTQSPTHLIKTRGQQVTLRCSSQSGHNTVSWYQQALGQGPQFIFQYYREEENGRGNFPPRFSGLQFPNYSSELNVNALELDDSALYLCASSLGAGVSTDTQYFGPGTRLTVL.